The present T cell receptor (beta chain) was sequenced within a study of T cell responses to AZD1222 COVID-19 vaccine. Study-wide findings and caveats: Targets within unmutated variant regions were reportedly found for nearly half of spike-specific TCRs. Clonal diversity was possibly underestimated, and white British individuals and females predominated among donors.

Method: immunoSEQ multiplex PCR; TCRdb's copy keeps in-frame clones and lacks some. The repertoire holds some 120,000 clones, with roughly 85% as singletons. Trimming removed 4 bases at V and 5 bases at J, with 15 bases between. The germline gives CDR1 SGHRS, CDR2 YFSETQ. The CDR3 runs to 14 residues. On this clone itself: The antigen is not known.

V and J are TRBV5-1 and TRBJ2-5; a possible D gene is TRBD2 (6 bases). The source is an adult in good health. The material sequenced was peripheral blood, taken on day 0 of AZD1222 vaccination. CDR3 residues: CASSPTTGGETQYF. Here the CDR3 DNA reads TGCGCCAGCAGCCCTACCACAGGAGGGGAGACCCAGTACTTC.